What follows are 30 T cell receptor beta chains derived from one specimen sequenced in a study of CD8 T cells in Susac syndrome. RNA in amounts of about 0.45 to 1 ug was reverse transcribed with random hexamers. TCRdb passed the immunoSEQ multiplex PCR reads through MiXCR, listing each CDR3 protein once. Of 100,000 to 150,000 distinct CDR3 sequences listed, just under 95% are singletons. Sequencing was done on a sample of CD4+ T cells from PBMCs. Receptors originate from a human donor in good health.

This chain links TRBV7-2 with TRBJ2-7; 7 nucleotides match TRBD2. The germline V gene has CDR1 SGHTA and CDR2 FQGNSA. V lost 1 base, J lost 5 bases, and 8 bases stayed unmatched. The CDR3 spans 15 residues. The CDR3 DNA reads as TGTGCCAGCAGCTTAGAAGGGAGGGGCCTTGACGAGCAGTACTTC. Amino acid sequence: CASSLEGRGLDEQYF.

The chain employs TRBV20-1 and TRBJ1-1; 10 nucleotides line up with TRBD1. The CDR3 is made up of 14 amino acids. Unmatched junction bases numbered 4, after V lost 3 bases and J lost 3 bases. The germline gives CDR1 DFQATT, CDR2 SNEGSKA (reference sequence). Written as DNA, the CDR3 is TGCAGTGCTAGCGACAGGGGGCGGGACACTGAAGCTTTCTTT. Translation gives CSASDRGRDTEAFF.

The J gene is TRBJ2-3, the V gene TRBV7-2; D gene ambiguous. CDR3 length: 8 residues. V lost 10 bases and J lost 6, with 2 bases in between. Germline lookup yields CDR1 SGHTA and CDR2 FQGNSA. CDR3: CANDTQYF. Written as DNA, the CDR3 is TGTGCCAACGATACGCAGTATTTT.

This clonotype occurred once. The rearrangement uses TRBV27 and TRBJ2-7; D is ambiguous. Between the trimmed V and J ends, which lost 5 bases and 10 bases, there was a span of 18 bases. This CDR3 is 13 amino acids long. The germline V gene has CDR1 MNHEY and CDR2 SMNVEV (reference sequence). The CDR3 nucleotides are TGTGCCAGCAGTCCTCTGCTCAAGCGTCGACAGTACTTC. Its translation: CASSPLLKRRQYF.

The chain has TRBV7-9 and TRBJ1-3; the D is unclear. Germline assignment: CDR1 SEHNR and CDR2 FQNEAQ (reference sequence). V was trimmed by 5 bases and J by 0 bases, leaving 8 bases between them. The CDR3 totals 14 residues. The CDR3 loop is CASSPLHSGNTIYF. CDR3 bases: TGTGCCAGCAGCCCCCTCCACTCTGGAAACACCATATATTTT.

The chain couples TRBV20-1 to TRBJ2-7, with D perhaps matching TRBD2 (6 bases). Germline CDR1 and CDR2: DFQATT and SNEGSKA (reference sequence). The CDR3 is 14 amino acids. V was cut by 6 bases and J by 7 bases, with 22 bases left in between. This chain's CDR3 is CSAQRGLGIGEQYF. The CDR3 coding sequence is TGCAGTGCCCAAAGGGGACTTGGAATTGGTGAGCAGTACTTC.

This clonotype was seen once. This chain uses TRBV6-5 with TRBJ2-3; a possible D gene is TRBD2 (6 bases). This CDR3 is built from 16 residues. Germline V gene lookup returns CDR1 MNHEY and CDR2 SVGAGI. V lost 4 bases and J lost 2, with 16 bases in between. This chain's CDR3 is CASSSPGTRPTDTQYF. CDR3 nucleotide sequence: TGTGCCAGCAGTTCCCCCGGGACTCGGCCCACAGATACGCAGTATTTT.

This chain links TRBV18 with TRBJ2-3; maybe TRBD1 (5 bases). Germline loops: CDR1 KGHSH, CDR2 LQKENI. This CDR3 spans 14 amino acids. Trimming removed 3 bases at V and 5 bases at J, with 12 bases between. The chain's CDR3 is CASSPDNRRDTQYF. The CDR3 DNA is TGTGCCAGCTCACCCGATAACAGGCGAGATACGCAGTATTTT. The full variable domain, its missing parts supplied by reference TRBV18 and TRBJ2-3, is NAGVMQNPRHLVRRRGQEARLRCSPMKGHSHVYWYRQLPEEGLKFMVYLQKENIIDESGMPKERFSAEFPKEGPSILRIQQVVRGDSAAYFCASSPDNRRDTQYFGPGTRLTVL.

The CDR3 DNA sequence: TGTGCCAGCAGCCTACCCCCTGCTTCGGAGACCCAGTACTTC. Its protein product is CASSLPPASETQYF. The chain links TRBV7-2 to TRBJ2-5; D ambiguous. CDR3 length: 14 residues. V was cut by 5 bases and J by 5 bases, with 15 bases left in between. Germline loops: CDR1 SGHTA, CDR2 FQGNSA.

This chain connects TRBV6-6 to TRBJ1-1; a weak D match, TRBD1 (6 bases). Germline V gene data show CDR1 as MNHNY and CDR2 as SVGAGI (reference sequence). The ends were cut back, 7 bases at V and 4 bases at J, with 13 bases in the middle. This CDR3 contains 13 residues. This CDR3 is CASTSEGGTEAFF. As DNA, the CDR3 is TGTGCCAGCACCTCGGAGGGGGGCACTGAAGCTTTCTTT.

The J gene is TRBJ1-1, the V gene TRBV29-1, with 7 bases that match TRBD1. The CDR3 has 11 residues. Germline CDR1 SQVTM, CDR2 ANQGSEA. J gave up 8 bases and V 3 bases, and 3 bases lay outside the gene matches. CDR3 sequence reads: CSVDPGQEAFF. The CDR3 DNA is TGCAGCGTTGACCCGGGACAGGAAGCTTTCTTT.

This CDR3 is CASSPQWGGRATQYF. DNA for the CDR3: TGTGCCAGCAGCCCTCAGTGGGGCGGGAGGGCGACCCAGTACTTC. This chain links TRBV3-1 with TRBJ2-5; 9 bases agree with TRBD2. The junction had 10 bases not matched to a gene; V was cut back by 4 bases and J by 7 bases. Germline CDR1 and CDR2: LGHDT and YNNKEL (reference sequence). CDR3 length: 15 residues.

The rearrangement links TRBV29-1 to TRBJ2-5, with D uncertain. Germline V gene sequence: CDR1 SQVTM, CDR2 ANQGSEA. V was shortened by 4 bases and J by 4 bases, with 10 bases between the two germline ends. The CDR3 runs 12 residues. CDR3 amino acids: CSVVKFGETQYF. The CDR3 DNA follows: TGCAGCGTTGTCAAGTTCGGAGAGACCCAGTACTTC.

V gene TRBV6-5 combines with J gene TRBJ2-5; D call uncertain. This CDR3 has 12 amino acids. CDR1 and CDR2 (germline): MNHEY, SVGAGI. Between the trimmed V and J ends, which lost 6 bases and 7 bases, there was a span of 12 bases. The CDR3 bases are TGTGCCAGCAGGGATCTAGGACGGACCCAGTACTTC. It is translated as CASRDLGRTQYF.

This chain uses TRBV5-1 with TRBJ1-2; 8 bases are shared with TRBD1. CDR3 size: 14 residues. The trim removed 5 bases at V and 6 bases at J, leaving 9 bases unmatched. The germline V gene has CDR1 SGHRS and CDR2 YFSETQ. Written as DNA, the CDR3 is TGCGCCAGCAGGAAACAGGGGGTTGAGAATGGCTACACCTTC. It specifies CASRKQGVENGYTF.

The rearrangement links TRBV4-3 to TRBJ2-7; D is ambiguous. The CDR3 extends over 16 amino acids. Germline loops: CDR1 LGHNA, CDR2 YSLEER. V was cut by 0 bases and J by 0 bases, with 12 bases left in between. CDR3 region: CASSQDWTSPSYEQYF. For the CDR3, the DNA is TGCGCCAGCAGCCAAGATTGGACGTCCCCCTCCTACGAGCAGTACTTC.

The chain has TRBV5-1 and TRBJ2-7, with TRBD2 identical over 9 bases. CDR1 is SGHRS and CDR2 is YFSETQ in the germline V gene. CDR3 length equals 13 residues. V was clipped by 4 bases and J by 3 bases; unmatched bases: 2. CDR3 sequence: CASSASGDYEQYF. CDR3 DNA sequence: TGCGCCAGCAGCGCTAGCGGGGACTACGAGCAGTACTTC.

This sequence joins TRBV2 and TRBJ1-1; TRBD1 agrees at 9 bases. V shed 6 bases, J shed 3 bases, and the junction held 8 bases outside the gene matches. The CDR3 consists of 15 residues. The germline V gene encodes CDR1 SNHLY and CDR2 FYNNEI. The CDR3 DNA is TGTGCCAGCAGGGCGACAGGGGGAAGGCACACTGAAGCTTTCTTT. It is translated as CASRATGGRHTEAFF.

The V call is TRBV18, the J call TRBJ2-5, with D possibly being TRBD1 (6 bases). Germline CDR1 KGHSH, CDR2 LQKENI. CDR3 length: 12 amino acids. The V end lost 8 bases, the J end lost 3 bases, and 10 bases lay between the germline ends. The CDR3 DNA is TGTGCCAGCAGACGACAGGAAGAGACCCAGTACTTC. Encoded protein: CASRRQEETQYF.

The chain has TRBV29-1 and TRBJ2-7; D tentatively reads TRBD1 or TRBD2 (5 bases each). Per the germline V gene, CDR1 is SQVTM and CDR2 is ANQGSEA. The CDR3 consists of 13 residues. Trimming removed 6 bases from V and 6 bases from J, with 18 bases in between. CDR3 loop: CSVLRDDTVEQYF. DNA for the CDR3: TGCAGCGTCCTCCGGGACGACACCGTCGAGCAGTACTTC.

The chain has TRBV20-1 and TRBJ1-2; a possible D gene is TRBD1 (6 bases). The V and J ends lost 5 bases and 8 bases respectively, with 18 bases between them. Germline V gives CDR1 DFQATT, CDR2 SNEGSKA (reference sequence). This CDR3 spans 13 amino acids. In DNA form, the CDR3 reads TGCAGTGCTCCCCCTCGGGGGGCTGAAGGCTACACCTTC. This translates into CSAPPRGAEGYTF.

The gene calls are TRBV2 and TRBJ1-5; unclear D gene. From germline, CDR1 is SNHLY and CDR2 FYNNEI. V was clipped by 3 bases and J by 5 bases, with 8 bases between them. CDR3 size: 13 residues. CDR3 sequence (DNA): TGTGCCAGCAGTGATGGTTGGGATCAGCCCCAGCATTTT. The encoded protein is CASSDGWDQPQHF.

The chain links TRBV29-1 to TRBJ2-5; 9 bases map to TRBD1. Germline V CDR1 and CDR2: SQVTM, ANQGSEA. The CDR3 is made up of 14 amino acids. Germline trimming cut 6 bases from V and 2 bases from J; bases unmatched to any gene: 7. The CDR3 sequence is CSVTDRGSQETQYF. For the CDR3, the DNA is TGCAGCGTCACCGACAGGGGGTCTCAAGAGACCCAGTACTTC.

This chain links TRBV7-2 with TRBJ2-3; D unclear. CDR1 is SGHTA, CDR2 FQGNSA, per germline. The V end was cut by 2 bases, the J end by 4 bases, with 10 bases between. This CDR3 region has 14 residues. Here the CDR3 reads CASSLLASADTQYF. CDR3 sequence (DNA): TGTGCCAGCAGCTTATTGGCATCGGCAGATACGCAGTATTTT.

V is TRBV11-2 and J is TRBJ2-1, with a possible D match to TRBD2 (6 bases). The V gene's germline CDR1 is SGHAT and CDR2 FQNNGV. This CDR3 is 15 amino acids long. V was pared by 0 bases and J by 8 bases, with 14 bases between. CDR3 sequence: CASSLDLASVYEQFF. The CDR3, as DNA: TGTGCCAGCAGCTTAGATCTCGCTAGCGTCTATGAGCAGTTCTTC.

DNA of the CDR3: TGTGCCAGCTCACCAACCTTAGCGGTCCAAGAGACCCAGTACTTC. Translation gives CASSPTLAVQETQYF. The rearrangement links TRBV18 to TRBJ2-5; maybe TRBD2 (6 bases). The CDR3 length is 15 residues. The V and J ends lost 2 bases and 1 base respectively, with 11 bases between them. Germline V lookup: CDR1 KGHSH, CDR2 LQKENI.

The V call is TRBV12-3 or TRBV12-4, the J call TRBJ2-1, with D possibly being TRBD1 or TRBD2 (5 bases each). The length of the CDR3 is 12 residues. V shed 1 base and J shed 10 bases, with 8 bases lying between them. Here the CDR3 reads CASSLGGPEQFF. CDR3 DNA: TGTGCCAGCAGTTTAGGGGGACCCGAGCAGTTCTTC.

This chain connects TRBV10-3 to TRBJ2-1, with a tentative D call TRBD2 (5 bases). V was clipped by 7 bases and J by 0 bases, with 16 bases between them. This CDR3 contains 16 residues. Per the germline V gene, CDR1 is ENHRY and CDR2 is SYGVKD. The CDR3 DNA reads as TGTGCCATCACCCCGCGGGCGGTTAGCTCCTACAATGAGCAGTTCTTC. Translation: CAITPRAVSSYNEQFF.

This chain connects TRBV29-1 to TRBJ2-3, with 15 positions matching TRBD2. CDR1 SQVTM and CDR2 ANQGSEA come from the germline V gene. This CDR3 comprises 14 residues. V lost 6 bases and J lost 6; bases outside the gene matches: 4. The CDR3 DNA reads TGCAGCGTCGGACTAGCGGGAGGGCTCGATACGCAGTATTTT. It yields the protein CSVGLAGGLDTQYF.

The chain employs TRBV6-2 or TRBV6-3 and TRBJ2-4; perhaps D is TRBD1 or TRBD2 (6 bases each). This CDR3 is 14 amino acids long. Per the germline V gene, CDR1 is MNHEY and CDR2 is SVGEGT. The V gene lost 2 bases and the J gene lost 10 bases, with 15 bases spanning the gap. CDR3 in amino acids: CASSYGPQGGIQYF. CDR3 in DNA: TGTGCCAGCAGTTACGGCCCGCAAGGGGGGATTCAGTACTTC.